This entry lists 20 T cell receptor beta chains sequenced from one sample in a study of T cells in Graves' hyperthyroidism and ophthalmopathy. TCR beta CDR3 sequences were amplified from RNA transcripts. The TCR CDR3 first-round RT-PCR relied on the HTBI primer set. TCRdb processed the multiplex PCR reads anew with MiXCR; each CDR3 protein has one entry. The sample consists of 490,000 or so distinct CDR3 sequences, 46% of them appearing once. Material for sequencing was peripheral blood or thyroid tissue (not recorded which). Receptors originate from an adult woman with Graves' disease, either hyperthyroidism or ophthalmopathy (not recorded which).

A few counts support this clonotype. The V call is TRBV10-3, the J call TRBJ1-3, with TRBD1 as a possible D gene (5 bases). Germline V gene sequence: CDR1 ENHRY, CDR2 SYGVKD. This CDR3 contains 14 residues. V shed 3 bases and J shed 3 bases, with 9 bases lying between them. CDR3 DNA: TGTGCCATCAGTGATTGGGGGAGTGGAAACACCATATATTTT. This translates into CAISDWGSGNTIYF.

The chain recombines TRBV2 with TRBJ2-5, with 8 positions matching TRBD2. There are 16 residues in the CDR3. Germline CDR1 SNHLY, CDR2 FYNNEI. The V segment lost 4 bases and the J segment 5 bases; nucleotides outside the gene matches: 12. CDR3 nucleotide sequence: TGTGCCAGCAGTGGCCAGCGGGGGACTTTTTTGGAGACCCAGTACTTC. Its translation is CASSGQRGTFLETQYF.

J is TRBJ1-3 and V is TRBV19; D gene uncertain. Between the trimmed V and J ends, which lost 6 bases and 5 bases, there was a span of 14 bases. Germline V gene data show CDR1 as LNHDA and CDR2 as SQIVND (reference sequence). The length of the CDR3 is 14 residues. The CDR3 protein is CASRNLFSRNTIYF. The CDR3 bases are TGTGCCAGTAGAAACTTGTTTTCCCGAAACACCATATATTTT.

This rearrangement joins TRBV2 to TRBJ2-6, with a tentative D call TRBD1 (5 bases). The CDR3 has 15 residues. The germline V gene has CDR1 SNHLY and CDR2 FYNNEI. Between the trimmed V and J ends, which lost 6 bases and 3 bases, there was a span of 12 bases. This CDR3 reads CASRDTNYGANVLTF. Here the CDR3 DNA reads TGTGCCAGCAGGGACACTAACTATGGGGCCAACGTCCTGACTTTC.

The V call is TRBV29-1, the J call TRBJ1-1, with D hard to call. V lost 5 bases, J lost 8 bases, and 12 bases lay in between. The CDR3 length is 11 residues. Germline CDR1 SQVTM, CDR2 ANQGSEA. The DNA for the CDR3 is TGCAGCGTTTCCCAGACCGGGGAAGCTTTCTTT. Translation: CSVSQTGEAFF.

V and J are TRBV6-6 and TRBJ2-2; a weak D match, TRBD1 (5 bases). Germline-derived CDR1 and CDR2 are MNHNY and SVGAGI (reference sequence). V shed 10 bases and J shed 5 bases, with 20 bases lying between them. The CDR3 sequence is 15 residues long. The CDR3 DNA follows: TGTGCCACCACGAAGGATGGGGCCACGACCGGGGAGCTGTTTTTT. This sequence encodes CATTKDGATTGELFF.

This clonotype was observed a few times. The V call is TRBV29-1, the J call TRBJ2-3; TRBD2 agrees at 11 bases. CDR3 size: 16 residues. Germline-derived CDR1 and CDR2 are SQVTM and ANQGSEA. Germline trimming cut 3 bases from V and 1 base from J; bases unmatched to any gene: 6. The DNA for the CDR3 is TGCAGCGTTGATGCCGGGACTAGCGGAGGCACAGATACGCAGTATTTT. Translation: CSVDAGTSGGTDTQYF.

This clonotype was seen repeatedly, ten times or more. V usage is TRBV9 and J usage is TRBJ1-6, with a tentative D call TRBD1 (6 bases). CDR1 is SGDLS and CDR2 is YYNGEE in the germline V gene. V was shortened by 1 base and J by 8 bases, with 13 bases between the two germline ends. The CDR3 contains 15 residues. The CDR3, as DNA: TGTGCCAGCAGCGTATCAGGGGTGTTTGATTCACCCCTCCACTTT. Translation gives CASSVSGVFDSPLHF.

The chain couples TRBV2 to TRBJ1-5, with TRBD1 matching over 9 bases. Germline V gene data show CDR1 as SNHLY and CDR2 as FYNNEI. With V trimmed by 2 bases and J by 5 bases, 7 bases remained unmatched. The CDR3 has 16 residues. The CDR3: CASSENGQGTDQPQHF. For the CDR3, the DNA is TGTGCCAGCAGTGAAAATGGACAGGGGACGGATCAGCCCCAGCATTTT.

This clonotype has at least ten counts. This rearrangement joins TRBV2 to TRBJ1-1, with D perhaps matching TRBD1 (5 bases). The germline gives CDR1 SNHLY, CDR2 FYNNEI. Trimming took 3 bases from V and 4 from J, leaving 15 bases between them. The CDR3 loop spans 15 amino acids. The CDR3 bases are TGTGCCAGCAGTGACGCCCGGGGCAGGGTCACTGAAGCTTTCTTT. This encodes CASSDARGRVTEAFF.

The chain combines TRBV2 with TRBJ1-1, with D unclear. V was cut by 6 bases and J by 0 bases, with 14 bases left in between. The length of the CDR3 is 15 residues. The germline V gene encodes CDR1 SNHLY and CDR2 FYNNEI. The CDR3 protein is CASSPEWPMNTEAFF. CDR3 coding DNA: TGTGCCAGCAGCCCAGAATGGCCAATGAACACTGAAGCTTTCTTT.

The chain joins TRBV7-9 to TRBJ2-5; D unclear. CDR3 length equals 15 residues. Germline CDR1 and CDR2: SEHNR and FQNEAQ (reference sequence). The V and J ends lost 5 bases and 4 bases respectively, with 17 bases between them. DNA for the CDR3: TGTGCCAGCAGCGAAGCACAAGGTTGGGGAGAGACCCAGTACTTC. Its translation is CASSEAQGWGETQYF.

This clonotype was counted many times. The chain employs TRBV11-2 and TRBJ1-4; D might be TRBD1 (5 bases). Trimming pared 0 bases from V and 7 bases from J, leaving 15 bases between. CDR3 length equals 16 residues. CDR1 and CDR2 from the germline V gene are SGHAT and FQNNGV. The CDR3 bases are TGTGCCAGCAGCTTAGATCGGGGACTCCGGATTGAAAAACTGTTTTTT. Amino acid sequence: CASSLDRGLRIEKLFF. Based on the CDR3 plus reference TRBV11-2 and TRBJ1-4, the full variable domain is EAGVAQSPRYKIIEKRQSVAFWCNPISGHATLYWYQQILGQGPKLLIQFQNNGVVDDSQLPKDRFSAERLKGVDSTLKIQPAKLEDSAVYLCASSLDRGLRIEKLFFGSGTQLSVL.

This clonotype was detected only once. The CDR3 here is CASSLRAGRQETQYF. The DNA of the CDR3 is TGTGCCAGCAGCTTGCGAGCGGGAAGGCAAGAGACCCAGTACTTC. This chain uses TRBV5-5 with TRBJ2-5, with 7 bases lining up with TRBD2. J lost 2 bases, V lost 1 base, and 5 bases had no gene match. From germline, CDR1 is SGHKS and CDR2 YYEKEE (reference sequence). This CDR3 region has 15 residues.

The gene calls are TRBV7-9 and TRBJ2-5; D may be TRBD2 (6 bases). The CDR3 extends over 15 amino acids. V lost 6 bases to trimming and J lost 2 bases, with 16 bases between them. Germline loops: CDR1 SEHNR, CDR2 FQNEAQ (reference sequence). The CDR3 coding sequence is TGTGCCAGCAGGGTCCTGGGGGGTGATCAAGAGACCCAGTACTTC. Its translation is CASRVLGGDQETQYF.

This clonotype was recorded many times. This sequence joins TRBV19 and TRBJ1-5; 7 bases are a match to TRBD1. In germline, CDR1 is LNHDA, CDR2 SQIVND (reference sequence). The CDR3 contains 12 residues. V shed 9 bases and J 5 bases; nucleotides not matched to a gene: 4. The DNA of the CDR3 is TGTGCCAGCAGAACAGGGGATCAGCCCCAGCATTTT. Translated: CASRTGDQPQHF. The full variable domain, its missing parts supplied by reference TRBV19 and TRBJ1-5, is DGGITQSPKYLFRKEGQNVTLSCEQNLNHDAMYWYRQDPGQGLRLIYYSQIVNDFQKGDIAEGYSVSREKKESFPLTVTSAQKNPTAFYLCASRTGDQPQHFGDGTRLSIL.

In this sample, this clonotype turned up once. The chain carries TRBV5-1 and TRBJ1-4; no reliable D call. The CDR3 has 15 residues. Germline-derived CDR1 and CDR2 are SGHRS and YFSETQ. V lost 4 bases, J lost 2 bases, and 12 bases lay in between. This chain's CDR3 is CASSKTGVTNEKLFF. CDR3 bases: TGCGCCAGCAGCAAGACCGGGGTTACTAATGAAAAACTGTTTTTT.

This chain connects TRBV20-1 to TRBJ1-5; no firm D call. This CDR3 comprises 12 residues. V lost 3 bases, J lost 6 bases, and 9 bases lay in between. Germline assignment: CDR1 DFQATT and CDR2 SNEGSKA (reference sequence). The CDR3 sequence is CSASQAAQPQHF. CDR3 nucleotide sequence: TGCAGTGCTAGTCAGGCGGCTCAGCCCCAGCATTTT.

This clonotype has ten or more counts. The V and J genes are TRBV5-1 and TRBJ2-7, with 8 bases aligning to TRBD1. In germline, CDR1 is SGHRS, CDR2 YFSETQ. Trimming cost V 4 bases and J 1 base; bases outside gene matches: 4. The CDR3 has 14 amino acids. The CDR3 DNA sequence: TGCGCCAGCAGCCACGGACAGGGATCCTACGAGCAGTACTTC. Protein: CASSHGQGSYEQYF.

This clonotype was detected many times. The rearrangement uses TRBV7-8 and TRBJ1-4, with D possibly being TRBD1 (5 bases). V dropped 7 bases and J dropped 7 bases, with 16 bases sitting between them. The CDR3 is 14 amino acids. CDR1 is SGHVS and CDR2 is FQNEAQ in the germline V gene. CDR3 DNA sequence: TGTGCCAGCAACCCGACAGAGGTCCCTGAAAAACTGTTTTTT. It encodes CASNPTEVPEKLFF.